Below, 15 T cell receptor beta chains from the same sample are listed, as sequenced in a study of T cells in Graves' hyperthyroidism and ophthalmopathy. RNA transcripts yielded amplified TCR beta CDR3 regions. Initially, a first-round RT-PCR of the TCR CDR3 employed the HTBI primer set. TCRdb recomputed calls from the multiplex PCR reads with MiXCR, one row per CDR3 protein. The sample lists a few hundred thousand distinct CDR3 sequences, about a sixth seen once, with 2.5% to 4% in the top ten. The sequenced sample was blood. These receptors all come from a woman aged 40 to 50 with Graves' ophthalmopathy.

The table lists this clonotype with many counts. The chain combines TRBV28 with TRBJ1-5; 8 nucleotides agree with TRBD1. Germline V CDR1 and CDR2: MDHEN, SYDVKM. The length of the CDR3 is 15 residues. Trimming cost V 3 bases and J 3 bases; bases outside gene matches: 4. CDR3 bases: TGTGCCAGCAGTTTCAGGACAGGGTACAATCAGCCCCAGCATTTT. Translating gives CASSFRTGYNQPQHF.

This clonotype showed up many times. The chain has TRBV10-1 and TRBJ2-7, with TRBD2 matching over 7 bases. Germline V gene sequence: CDR1 WNHNN, CDR2 SYGVQD (reference sequence). This CDR3 comprises 12 residues. Germline trimming cut 4 bases from V and 6 bases from J; bases unmatched to any gene: 3. The CDR3 is CASSGSGTEQYF. The CDR3 nucleotides are TGCGCCAGCAGTGGGAGCGGGACCGAGCAGTACTTC.

This clonotype was recorded at least ten times. The chain combines TRBV30 with TRBJ2-3; D unresolved. The V gene's germline CDR1 is GTSNPN and CDR2 SVGIG (reference sequence). The V gene lost 1 base and the J gene lost 6 bases, with 5 bases spanning the gap. The CDR3 totals 11 residues. CDR3 amino acids: CAWSGADTQYF. The CDR3 DNA is TGTGCCTGGAGTGGGGCCGATACGCAGTATTTT.

A few counts support this clonotype. The DNA for the CDR3 is TGCGCCAGCAGCGCTATAGGGGGAGATAATGAAAAACTGTTTTTT. It translates to CASSAIGGDNEKLFF. V and J are TRBV5-1 and TRBJ1-4; weak D call: TRBD1 (6 bases). Germline CDR1 SGHRS, CDR2 YFSETQ. V gave up 4 bases and J gave up 4 bases, with 14 bases separating them. The CDR3 is 15 amino acids.

This clonotype was counted many times. The chain uses TRBV20-1 and TRBJ2-7, with D maybe TRBD2 (5 bases). The CDR3 spans 15 residues. Germline CDR1 and CDR2: DFQATT and SNEGSKA (reference sequence). Trimming stripped 1 base from V and 5 bases from J, with 18 bases between. The CDR3 protein is CSARGFRDFDDEQYF. The CDR3 DNA reads TGCAGTGCTAGAGGGTTCCGGGATTTTGACGACGAGCAGTACTTC.

CDR3 sequence: CASSYRDRGPNSPLHF. The CDR3 nucleotides are TGTGCCAGCAGTTACCGGGACAGGGGGCCTAATTCACCCCTCCACTTT. This sequence joins TRBV6-2 or TRBV6-3 and TRBJ1-6; 12 bases match TRBD1. This CDR3 has 16 amino acids. Germline V gene lookup returns CDR1 MNHEY and CDR2 SVGEGT. The V and J ends lost 2 bases and 6 bases, in that order; junction bases with no gene match: 2.

This clonotype was detected only a few times. The J gene is TRBJ1-5, the V gene TRBV7-3, with 12 bases identical to TRBD1. The junction had 15 bases not matched to a gene; V was cut back by 7 bases and J by 2 bases. Germline V CDR1 and CDR2: SGHTA, FQGTGA. This CDR3 is 19 amino acids long. The DNA of the CDR3 is TGTGCCAGCACCAAAACCGGGACAGGGGGCGATTGGGGCAATCAGCCCCAGCATTTT. Encoded protein: CASTKTGTGGDWGNQPQHF.

The chain combines TRBV30 with TRBJ2-3; possible D gene TRBD2, 6 bases. The V end was cut by 5 bases, the J end by 2 bases, with 14 bases between. The germline gives CDR1 GTSNPN, CDR2 SVGIG (reference sequence). The CDR3 sequence is 14 residues long. The chain's CDR3 is CAWDLGTDTDTQYF. CDR3 sequence (DNA): TGTGCCTGGGACCTCGGGACTGACACAGATACGCAGTATTTT.

This clonotype was observed at least ten times. The rearrangement uses TRBV11-1 and TRBJ2-1; no clear D. The CDR3 has 15 residues. The V and J ends lost 2 bases and 0 bases respectively, with 8 bases between them. Germline V gives CDR1 SGHAT, CDR2 FQDESV (reference sequence). Written as DNA, the CDR3 is TGTGCCAGCAGCTTATGGCTGAGCTCCTACAATGAGCAGTTCTTC. Translating it yields CASSLWLSSYNEQFF.

This clonotype showed up many times. This chain joins TRBV12-3 or TRBV12-4 and TRBJ2-1; the match to TRBD2 covers 7 bases. The CDR3 runs 15 residues. The trim removed 3 bases at V and 9 bases at J, leaving 11 bases unmatched. The CDR3 coding sequence is TGTGCCAGCAGTTTGGGGGGGGAAGCGGGCATTGAGCAGTTCTTC. Translation: CASSLGGEAGIEQFF.

Details on this clonotype: A much larger clone differs by one base, so this may be a read error. This rearrangement joins TRBV3-1 to TRBJ2-3, with TRBD2 identical over 10 bases. V shed 2 bases, J shed 3 bases, and the junction held 11 bases outside the gene matches. Germline-derived CDR1 and CDR2 are LGHDT and YNNKEL (reference sequence). This CDR3 has 18 residues. Here the CDR3 reads CASSQPLGTSEGTDTQYF. CDR3 nucleotide sequence: TGTGCCAGCAGCCAACCCTTAGGGACTAGCGAGGGAACAGATACGCAGTATTTT.

With regard to this clonotype: A much more abundant neighbour one base away suggests this may be a read error. The CDR3, as DNA: TGTGCCAGCAGCCAATCACCCAGCCCGTATAGCAATCAGCCCCAGCATTTT. It codes for CASSQSPSPYSNQPQHF. J is TRBJ1-5 and V is TRBV4-1; D remains ambiguous. The germline V gene has CDR1 MGHRA and CDR2 YSYEKL. The CDR3 totals 17 residues.

This clonotype was seen a handful of times. The genes are TRBV6-1 and TRBJ2-7, with 7 bases identical to TRBD2. The length of the CDR3 is 16 residues. With 6 bases clipped from V and 3 bases from J, the junction kept 14 bases outside the gene matches. Germline V lookup: CDR1 MNHNS, CDR2 SASEGT. In DNA, the CDR3 is TGTGCCAGCAGCCCTTTTCGGGGGAGGGCCTACTACGAGCAGTACTTC. Protein sequence: CASSPFRGRAYYEQYF.

The gene calls are TRBV6-1 and TRBJ2-1; 8 bases agree with TRBD1. V was pared by 5 bases and J by 7 bases, with 7 bases of the junction left unmatched. Per germline, CDR1 MNHNS and CDR2 SASEGT. The CDR3 loop spans 14 amino acids. Written as DNA, the CDR3 is TGTGCCAGCAGTTCAGCGACAGGGGTAAATGAGCAGTTCTTC. Encoded protein: CASSSATGVNEQFF.

V usage is TRBV12-3 or TRBV12-4 and J usage is TRBJ2-1; D may correspond to TRBD1 or TRBD2 (5 bases each). Trimming removed 7 bases from V and 5 bases from J, with 21 bases in between. The CDR3 is 16 amino acids. CDR3 coding DNA: TGTGCCAGCAAGAAAGGGGCCCGAGGGGCAAACAATGAGCAGTTCTTC. Encoded protein: CASKKGARGANNEQFF.